These T cell receptor beta chains were read from a single sample in a study of blood T cells in healthy people across ages. MiXCR, run by TCRdb on the 5' RACE reads, gives a single entry per CDR3 protein. The data show nearly 1 million distinct CDR3 sequences, approximately 50% seen once. The source material was blood. These receptors were taken from a woman aged 55-70 years in good health. Each CDR3 is given with its conserved first and last residue. Each record gives: clone size, V gene, D gene, J gene, CDR3 protein, CDR3 DNA. The D gene is left open where the match is weak. Expanded clones get a size class; other rows say once, few or many, or leave the size out.

clone size: .; V gene: TRBV27; D gene: .; J gene: TRBJ1-6; CDR3 protein: CASRGTRNSPLHF; CDR3 DNA: TGTGCCAGCAGAGGGACACGGAATTCACCCCTCCACTTT
clone size: .; V gene: TRBV29-1; D gene: .; J gene: TRBJ2-5; CDR3 protein: CSVEDGTGQETQYF; CDR3 DNA: TGCAGCGTTGAAGATGGCACAGGACAAGAGACCCAGTACTTC
clone size: .; V gene: TRBV12-3/TRBV12-4; D gene: .; J gene: TRBJ2-1; CDR3 protein: CASSLGGDHNEQFF; CDR3 DNA: TGTGCCAGCAGTTTGGGCGGGGACCACAATGAGCAGTTCTTC
clone size: .; V gene: TRBV3-1; D gene: .; J gene: TRBJ2-7; CDR3 protein: CASSRQVFSYEQYF; CDR3 DNA: TGTGCCAGCAGCCGACAGGTGTTCTCCTACGAGCAGTACTTC
clone size: few; V gene: TRBV5-6; D gene: .; J gene: TRBJ1-2; CDR3 protein: CASSFRSPGYGYTF; CDR3 DNA: TGTGCCAGCAGCTTCCGGTCTCCGGGCTATGGCTACACCTTC
clone size: few; V gene: TRBV6-5; D gene: .; J gene: TRBJ1-2; CDR3 protein: CASSYSGLYGYGYTF; CDR3 DNA: TGTGCCAGCAGTTACTCGGGACTTTACGGCTATGGCTACACCTTC
clone size: .; V gene: TRBV7-2; D gene: .; J gene: TRBJ1-2; CDR3 protein: CASSHGGGKGNYGYTF; CDR3 DNA: TGTGCCAGCAGCCATGGGGGAGGGAAAGGGAACTATGGCTACACCTTC
clone size: .; V gene: TRBV20-1; D gene: TRBD1; J gene: TRBJ2-7; CDR3 protein: CSATRGQRSYNEQYF; CDR3 DNA: TGCAGTGCTACCAGGGGGCAAAGGTCCTACAATGAGCAGTACTTC
clone size: .; V gene: TRBV27; D gene: .; J gene: TRBJ2-7; CDR3 protein: CASSTGSAYEQYF; CDR3 DNA: TGTGCCAGCAGCACCGGGAGTGCCTACGAGCAGTACTTC
clone size: many; V gene: TRBV7-2; D gene: .; J gene: TRBJ2-7; CDR3 protein: CASSLSAGVIDEQYF; CDR3 DNA: TGTGCCAGCAGCCTCAGCGCCGGGGTTATAGACGAGCAGTACTTC
clone size: .; V gene: TRBV28; D gene: .; J gene: TRBJ2-7; CDR3 protein: CASTGPINYEQYF; CDR3 DNA: TGTGCCAGCACCGGGCCTATAAACTACGAGCAGTACTTC
clone size: .; V gene: TRBV6-1; D gene: TRBD2; J gene: TRBJ2-1; CDR3 protein: CASILAGVLDEQFF; CDR3 DNA: TGTGCCAGCATTTTAGCGGGAGTGCTCGACGAGCAGTTCTTC
clone size: .; V gene: TRBV5-1; D gene: TRBD2; J gene: TRBJ2-7; CDR3 protein: CASTGTSYNEQYF; CDR3 DNA: TGCGCCAGTACCGGGACTAGCTACAATGAGCAGTACTTC
clone size: .; V gene: TRBV24-1; D gene: .; J gene: TRBJ2-2; CDR3 protein: CATSDASGQLRELFF; CDR3 DNA: TGTGCCACCAGTGATGCCAGCGGCCAACTGCGGGAGCTGTTTTTT
clone size: .; V gene: TRBV29-1; D gene: .; J gene: TRBJ2-1; CDR3 protein: CSVEAMRVSYNEQFF; CDR3 DNA: TGCAGCGTTGAAGCTATGCGTGTGTCCTACAATGAGCAGTTCTTC
clone size: .; V gene: TRBV7-9; D gene: .; J gene: TRBJ1-1; CDR3 protein: CASSLFMGNTEAFF; CDR3 DNA: TGTGCCAGCAGCTTATTTATGGGGAACACTGAAGCTTTCTTT
clone size: .; V gene: TRBV5-1; D gene: .; J gene: TRBJ2-1; CDR3 protein: CASSLAWGRNDEQFF; CDR3 DNA: TGCGCCAGCAGCTTGGCGTGGGGGCGTAACGATGAGCAGTTCTTC
clone size: .; V gene: TRBV2; D gene: TRBD1; J gene: TRBJ2-5; CDR3 protein: CATTGGQNQETQYF; CDR3 DNA: TGTGCCACCACAGGGGGTCAGAACCAAGAGACCCAGTACTTC
clone size: .; V gene: TRBV7-7; D gene: .; J gene: TRBJ2-5; CDR3 protein: CAGSFTYEPYNEQYF; CDR3 DNA: TGTGCCGGCAGCTTTACTTATGAACCCTACAATGAGCAGTACTTC
clone size: .; V gene: TRBV20-1; D gene: .; J gene: TRBJ1-4; CDR3 protein: CSALQSGGLEKLFF; CDR3 DNA: TGCAGTGCCCTTCAATCGGGGGGGCTGGAAAAACTGTTTTTT
clone size: .; V gene: TRBV4-1; D gene: .; J gene: TRBJ2-3; CDR3 protein: CASSQEDLNTDTQYF; CDR3 DNA: TGCGCCAGCAGCCAGGAAGACTTGAACACAGATACGCAGTATTTT
clone size: .; V gene: TRBV20-1; D gene: .; J gene: TRBJ2-3; CDR3 protein: CSAPPPGPRTHTDTQYF; CDR3 DNA: TGCAGTGCCCCTCCCCCGGGACCCCGGACACACACAGATACGCAGTATTTT
clone size: .; V gene: TRBV4-1; D gene: .; J gene: TRBJ1-1; CDR3 protein: CASSHAVVMNTEAFF; CDR3 DNA: TGCGCCAGCAGCCATGCCGTCGTCATGAACACTGAAGCTTTCTTT
clone size: .; V gene: TRBV6-2/TRBV6-3; D gene: .; J gene: TRBJ2-5; CDR3 protein: CASCLLPGEETQYF; CDR3 DNA: TGTGCCAGCTGTCTACTCCCTGGGGAGGAGACCCAGTACTTC
clone size: .; V gene: TRBV27; D gene: .; J gene: TRBJ2-1; CDR3 protein: CASSLIRDDEQFF; CDR3 DNA: TGTGCCAGCAGTTTAATCAGGGATGATGAGCAGTTCTTC
clone size: once; V gene: TRBV6-5; D gene: .; J gene: TRBJ2-2; CDR3 protein: CASSPRRYTGELFF; CDR3 DNA: TGTGCCAGCAGTCCCCGTCGTTACACCGGGGAGCTGTTTTTT
clone size: .; V gene: TRBV6-2/TRBV6-3; D gene: .; J gene: TRBJ2-7; CDR3 protein: CASSYYYRQGRSYEQYF; CDR3 DNA: TGTGCCAGCAGTTACTACTATCGGCAGGGGCGATCCTACGAGCAGTACTTC